This T cell receptor (beta chain) stems from a study of blood T cell repertoires in COVID-19. The wider study: Sources were T cells, B-cell-depleted T cells, or PBMCs; the material itself was cDNA or gDNA.

The germline V and J ends were trimmed by 7 bases and 6 bases, with 9 bases remaining between them. Germline assignment: CDR1 MNHEY and CDR2 SVGAGI. The CDR3 covers 11 residues. Here immunoSEQ multiplex PCR was the method, and the copy in TCRdb shows in-frame clones only, minus some. The data contain about 23,000 clones, 80% to 95% of them singletons. This TCR was sampled from a human donor in a cohort sampled during active COVID-19. Sequenced input: peripheral blood. The V and J genes are TRBV6-5 and TRBJ1-2; the D gene is possibly TRBD1 (5 bases). CDR3 sequence (DNA): TGTGCCAGCAACGAAGGGGATGGCTACACCTTC. It specifies CASNEGDGYTF.